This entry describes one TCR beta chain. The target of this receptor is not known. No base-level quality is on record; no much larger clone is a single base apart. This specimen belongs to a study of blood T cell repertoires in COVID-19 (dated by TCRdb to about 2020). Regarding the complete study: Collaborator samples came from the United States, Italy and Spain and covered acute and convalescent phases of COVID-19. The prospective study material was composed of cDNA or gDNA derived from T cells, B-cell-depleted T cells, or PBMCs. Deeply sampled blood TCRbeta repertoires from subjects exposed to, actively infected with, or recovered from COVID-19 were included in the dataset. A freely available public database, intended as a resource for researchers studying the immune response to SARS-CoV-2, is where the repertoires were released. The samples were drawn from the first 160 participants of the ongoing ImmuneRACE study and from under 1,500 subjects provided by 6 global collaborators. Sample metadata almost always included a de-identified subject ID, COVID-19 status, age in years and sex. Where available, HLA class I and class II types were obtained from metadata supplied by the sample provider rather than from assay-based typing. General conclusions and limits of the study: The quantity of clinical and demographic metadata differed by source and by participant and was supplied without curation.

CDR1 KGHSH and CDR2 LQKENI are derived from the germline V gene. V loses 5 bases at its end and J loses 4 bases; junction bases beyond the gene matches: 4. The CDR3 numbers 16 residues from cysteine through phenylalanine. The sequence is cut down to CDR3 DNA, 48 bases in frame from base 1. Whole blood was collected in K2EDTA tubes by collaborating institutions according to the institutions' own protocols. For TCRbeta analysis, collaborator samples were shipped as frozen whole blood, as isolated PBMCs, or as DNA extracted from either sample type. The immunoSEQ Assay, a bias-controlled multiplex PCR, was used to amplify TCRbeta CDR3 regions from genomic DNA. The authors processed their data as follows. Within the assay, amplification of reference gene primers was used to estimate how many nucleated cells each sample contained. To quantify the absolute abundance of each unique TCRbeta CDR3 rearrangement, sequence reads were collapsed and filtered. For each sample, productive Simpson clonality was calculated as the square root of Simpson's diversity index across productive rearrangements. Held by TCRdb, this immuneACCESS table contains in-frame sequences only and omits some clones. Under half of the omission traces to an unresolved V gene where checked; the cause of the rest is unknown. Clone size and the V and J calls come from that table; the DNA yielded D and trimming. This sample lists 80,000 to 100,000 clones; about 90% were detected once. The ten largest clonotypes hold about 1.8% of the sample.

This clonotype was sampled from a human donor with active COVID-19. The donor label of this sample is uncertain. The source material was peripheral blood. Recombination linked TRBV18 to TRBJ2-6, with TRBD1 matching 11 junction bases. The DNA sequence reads TGTGCCAGCTCAAAGGACAGGGGGCTCGGGGCCAACGTCCTGACTTTC. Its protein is CASSKDRGLGANVLTF.